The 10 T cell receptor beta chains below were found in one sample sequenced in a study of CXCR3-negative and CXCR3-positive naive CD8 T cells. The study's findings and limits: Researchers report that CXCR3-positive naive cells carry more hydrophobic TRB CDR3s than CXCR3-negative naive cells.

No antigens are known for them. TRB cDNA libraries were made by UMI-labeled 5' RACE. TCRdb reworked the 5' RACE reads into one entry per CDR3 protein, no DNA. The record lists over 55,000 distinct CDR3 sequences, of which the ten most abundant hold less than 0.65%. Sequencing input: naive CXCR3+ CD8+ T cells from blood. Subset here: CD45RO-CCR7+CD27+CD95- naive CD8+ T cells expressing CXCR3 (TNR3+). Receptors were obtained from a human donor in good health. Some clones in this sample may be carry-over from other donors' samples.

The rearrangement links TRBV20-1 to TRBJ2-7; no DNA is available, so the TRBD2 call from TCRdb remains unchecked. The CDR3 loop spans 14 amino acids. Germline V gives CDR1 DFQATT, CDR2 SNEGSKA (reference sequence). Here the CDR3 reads CSASRDWLSYEQYF.

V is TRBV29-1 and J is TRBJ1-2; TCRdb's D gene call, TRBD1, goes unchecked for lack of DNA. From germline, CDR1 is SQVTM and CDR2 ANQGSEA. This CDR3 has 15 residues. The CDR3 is CSVTPSQGDSYGYTF.

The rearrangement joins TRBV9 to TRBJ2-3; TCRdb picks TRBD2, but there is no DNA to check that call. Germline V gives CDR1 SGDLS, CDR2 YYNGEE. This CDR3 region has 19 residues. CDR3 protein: CASSPRWLVAGAGTDTQYF.

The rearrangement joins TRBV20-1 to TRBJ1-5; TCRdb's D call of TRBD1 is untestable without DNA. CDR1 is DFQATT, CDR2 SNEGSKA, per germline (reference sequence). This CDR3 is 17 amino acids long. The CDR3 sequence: CSARSLGQQNGGQPQHF.

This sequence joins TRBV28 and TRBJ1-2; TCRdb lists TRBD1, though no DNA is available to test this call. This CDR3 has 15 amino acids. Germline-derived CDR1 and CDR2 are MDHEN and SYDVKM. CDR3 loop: CASSLQRGRDYGYTF.

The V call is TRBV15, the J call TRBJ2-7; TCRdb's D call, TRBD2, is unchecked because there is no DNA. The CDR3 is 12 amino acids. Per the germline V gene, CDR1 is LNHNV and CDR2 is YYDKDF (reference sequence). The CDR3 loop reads CATSTSLTKQYF.

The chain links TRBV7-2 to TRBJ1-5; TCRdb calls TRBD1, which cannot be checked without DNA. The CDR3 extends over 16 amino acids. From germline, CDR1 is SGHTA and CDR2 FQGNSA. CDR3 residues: CASSWGPGYSNQPQHF.

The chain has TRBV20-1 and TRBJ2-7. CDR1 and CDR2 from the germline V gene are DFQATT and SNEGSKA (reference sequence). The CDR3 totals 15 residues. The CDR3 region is CSARDGIRSRYEQYF.

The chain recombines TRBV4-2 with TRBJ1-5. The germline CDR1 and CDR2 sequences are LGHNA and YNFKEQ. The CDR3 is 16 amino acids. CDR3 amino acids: CASSQEGGVYNQPQHF.

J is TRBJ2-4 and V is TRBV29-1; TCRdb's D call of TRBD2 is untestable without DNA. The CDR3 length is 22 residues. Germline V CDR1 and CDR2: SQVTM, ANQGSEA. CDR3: CSVEVTGGTGTSERLAKNIQYF.